The rows below give T cell receptor beta chains drawn from one sample of a study of T cells in Graves' hyperthyroidism and ophthalmopathy. One entry per CDR3 protein, called by TCRdb with MiXCR from the multiplex PCR reads. Of about 590,000 distinct CDR3 sequences listed, around 16% were seen once; the top ten hold around 7.8%. Sequencing was done on a sample of blood. The receptors derive from a woman aged 30 to 39 with Graves' hyperthyroidism. Each CDR3 is given with its conserved first and last residue. Fields, in order: CDR3 length, V gene, J gene, CDR3 protein.

length: 13
V: TRBV5-1
J: TRBJ2-7
CDR3: CASRTDRVYEQYF

length: 14
V: TRBV6-2/TRBV6-3
J: TRBJ2-1
CDR3: CASKRGTGTSRQFF

length: 15
V: TRBV7-2
J: TRBJ1-1
CDR3: CASSPGPGGGTEAFF

length: 19
V: TRBV7-6
J: TRBJ1-2
CDR3: CASSFGLPGQGTDNYGYTF

length: 17
V: TRBV10-3
J: TRBJ2-1
CDR3: CAITAKGLAGGNNEQFF

length: 12
V: TRBV3-1
J: TRBJ1-2
CDR3: CASSQQGGFDTF

length: 14
V: TRBV7-2
J: TRBJ2-5
CDR3: CASSLDAGEETQYF

length: 15
V: TRBV5-6
J: TRBJ2-3
CDR3: CASSWVPGLTDTQYF

length: 14
V: TRBV10-3
J: TRBJ2-7
CDR3: CAISDGTGSHEQYF

length: 15
V: TRBV19
J: TRBJ1-5
CDR3: CASSTRTESNQPQHF

length: 14
V: TRBV20-1
J: TRBJ2-4
CDR3: CSATTSGSFDIQYF

length: 20
V: TRBV3-1
J: TRBJ2-1
CDR3: CASSPPGQGARGLAMDEQFF

length: 11
V: TRBV5-5
J: TRBJ2-5
CDR3: CASSSMETQYF

length: 16
V: TRBV28
J: TRBJ2-1
CDR3: CASSLWPAGVLDEQFF

length: 14
V: TRBV29-1
J: TRBJ2-5
CDR3: CSVHREGPQETQCF

length: 15
V: TRBV7-2
J: TRBJ2-5
CDR3: CASSLAAPPQETQYF

length: 15
V: TRBV30
J: TRBJ2-2
CDR3: CALTAQSTNTGELFF

length: 15
V: TRBV20-1
J: TRBJ2-1
CDR3: CSARDSGLPGNEQFF

length: 14
V: TRBV7-8
J: TRBJ1-5
CDR3: CASRDTGDYQPQHF

length: 15
V: TRBV11-2
J: TRBJ1-5
CDR3: CASSPGVGAHQPQHF

length: 10
V: TRBV20-1
J: TRBJ2-1
CDR3: CSARESLQFF

length: 17
V: TRBV27
J: TRBJ1-5
CDR3: CASSLSAGTGLNQPQHF

length: 11
V: TRBV2
J: TRBJ2-1
CDR3: CASSEPYEQFF

length: 15
V: TRBV2
J: TRBJ2-1
CDR3: CASSQTWSSYNEQFF

length: 13
V: TRBV2
J: TRBJ2-7
CDR3: CASSEGVGYEQYF

length: 13
V: TRBV5-1
J: TRBJ1-2
CDR3: CASSLDRARGYTF

length: 15
V: TRBV3-1
J: TRBJ2-1
CDR3: CASSQWSGTYNEQFF

length: 13
V: TRBV19
J: TRBJ2-1
CDR3: CARGLPWGGEQFF

length: 14
V: TRBV27
J: TRBJ2-1
CDR3: CASSLRGSRNEQFF

length: 20
V: TRBV30
J: TRBJ2-1
CDR3: CAWSLLTLTSGMSSYNEQFF

length: 14
V: TRBV7-9
J: TRBJ1-2
CDR3: CASSLAIGGDGYTF

length: 12
V: TRBV27
J: TRBJ2-5
CDR3: CASGLYQETQYF

length: 14
V: TRBV9
J: TRBJ1-1
CDR3: CASSVGGFGARAFF

length: 15
V: TRBV20-1
J: TRBJ2-3
CDR3: CSARDEKRVADTQYF

length: 12
V: TRBV6-1
J: TRBJ1-1
CDR3: CASSEGWDSAFF

length: 15
V: TRBV18
J: TRBJ1-5
CDR3: CASSPQANSNQPQHF

length: 14
V: TRBV6-2/TRBV6-3
J: TRBJ2-3
CDR3: CASSSGQGVDTQYF

length: 16
V: TRBV18
J: TRBJ2-3
CDR3: CASSPRPGGSTDTQYF

length: 15
V: TRBV6-5
J: TRBJ1-1
CDR3: CASSYSRDSNTEAFF

length: 14
V: TRBV7-8
J: TRBJ1-2
CDR3: CASSSRPTIYGYTF

length: 15
V: TRBV11-2
J: TRBJ2-7
CDR3: CASSLDRGALYEQYF

length: 18
V: TRBV7-7
J: TRBJ2-1
CDR3: CASSSEPGGTGKNNEQFF

length: 15
V: TRBV7-3
J: TRBJ2-1
CDR3: CASSLASGIYNEQFF

length: 16
V: TRBV2
J: TRBJ2-1
CDR3: CASSEETSGVYNEQFF

length: 13
V: TRBV6-1
J: TRBJ1-2
CDR3: CASSESFSYGYTF

length: 14
V: TRBV7-9
J: TRBJ1-2
CDR3: CASSLDSAAAGYTF

length: 16
V: TRBV7-9
J: TRBJ2-2
CDR3: CASSLESSGNTGELFF

length: 17
V: TRBV15
J: TRBJ2-7
CDR3: CATSTQGRGSGRNEQYF

length: 17
V: TRBV28
J: TRBJ2-1
CDR3: CASSLDRDRVSYNEQFF

length: 15
V: TRBV6-4
J: TRBJ2-3
CDR3: CASSILAGAGDTQYF